The present TCR beta chain was sequenced within a study of blood T cells in healthy people across ages. Findings of the study overall: The CMV status of each donor remained undetermined, and this could have confounded shifts in expanded clonotypes.

A J-beta primer mix and a sample-barcoded 5' primer were used in a second PCR of about 7 to 12 cycles. TCRdb re-called the 5' RACE reads with MiXCR, one entry per CDR3 protein. The sample lists 1.5 million to 1.9 million distinct CDR3 sequences, approximately 43% occurring once. Germline values: CDR1 MGHRA, CDR2 YSYEKL. The V and J ends lost 7 bases and 3 bases respectively, with 12 bases between them. The CDR3 contains 13 residues. Turning to this clonotype: The antigen is unknown.

What was sequenced was blood. This receptor was taken from a young woman in good health. This rearrangement joins TRBV4-1 to TRBJ1-2, with D unresolved. CDR3 nucleotides: TGCGCCAGCACCAGCCCGGACGACTATGGCTACACCTTC. It encodes CASTSPDDYGYTF.